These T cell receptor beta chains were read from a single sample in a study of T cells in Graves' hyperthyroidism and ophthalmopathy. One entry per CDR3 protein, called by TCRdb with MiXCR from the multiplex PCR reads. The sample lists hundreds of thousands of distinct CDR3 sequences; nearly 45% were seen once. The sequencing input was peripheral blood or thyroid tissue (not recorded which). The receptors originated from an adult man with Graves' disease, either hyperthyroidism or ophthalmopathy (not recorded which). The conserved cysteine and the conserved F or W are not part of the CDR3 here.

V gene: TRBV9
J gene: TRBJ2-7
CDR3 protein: AWSVLPSGGEQY

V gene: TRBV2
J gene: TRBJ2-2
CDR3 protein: ANSTEPGLNTGELF

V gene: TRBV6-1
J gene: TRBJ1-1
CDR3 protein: ASSEAVVGDEAF

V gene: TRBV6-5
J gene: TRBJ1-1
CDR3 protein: ASSLVQGWRTEAF

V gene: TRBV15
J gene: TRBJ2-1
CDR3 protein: ATSIPYNEQF

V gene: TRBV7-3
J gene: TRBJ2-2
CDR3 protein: ASSQDVGGRSTGELF

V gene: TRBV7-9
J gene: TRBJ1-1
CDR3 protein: ASSLFLGGTAEAF

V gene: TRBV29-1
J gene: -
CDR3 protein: SGTDSTYEQY

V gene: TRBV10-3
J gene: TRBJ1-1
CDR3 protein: ASAATGVSNTEAF

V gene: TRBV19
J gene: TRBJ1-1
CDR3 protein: ASSRGGGRGTEAF

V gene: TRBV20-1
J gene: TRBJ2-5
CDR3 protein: SAATGGGETQY

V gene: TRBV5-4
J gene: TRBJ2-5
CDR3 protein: ASSLGLAGGQY

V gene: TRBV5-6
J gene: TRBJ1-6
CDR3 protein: ASRFGQGTALH

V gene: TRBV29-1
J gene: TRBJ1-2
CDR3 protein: SVERQGLLVIANYGYT

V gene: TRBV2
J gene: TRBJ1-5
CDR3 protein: ASSFSRTGRSNQPQH

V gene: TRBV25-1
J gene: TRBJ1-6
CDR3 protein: ASRGRRSASPLH

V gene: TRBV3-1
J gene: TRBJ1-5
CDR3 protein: ASSRTGTGINQPQH

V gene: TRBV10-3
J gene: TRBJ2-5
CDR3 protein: AISDREETQY

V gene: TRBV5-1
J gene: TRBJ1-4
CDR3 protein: ASSLAQGNEKLF

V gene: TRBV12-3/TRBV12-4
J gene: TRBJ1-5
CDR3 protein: ASRGGTSNQPQH

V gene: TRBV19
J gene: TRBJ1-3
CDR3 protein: ASGQGASGNTIY

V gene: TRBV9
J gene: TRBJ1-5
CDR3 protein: ASSVAKGGGNQPQH

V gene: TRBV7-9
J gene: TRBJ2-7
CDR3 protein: ASSFGTPPYEQY

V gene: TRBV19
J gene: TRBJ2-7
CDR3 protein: ASSHGQGEQY

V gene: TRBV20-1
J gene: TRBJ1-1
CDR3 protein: SAWGQGDGGAEAF

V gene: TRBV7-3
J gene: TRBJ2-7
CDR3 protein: ASSHPRADSFYEQY

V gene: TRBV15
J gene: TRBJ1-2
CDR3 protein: ATSRERYGYT

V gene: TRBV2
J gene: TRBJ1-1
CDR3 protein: ASSESAGVTLEAF

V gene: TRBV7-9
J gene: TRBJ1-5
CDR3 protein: ASSLETGMGSNQPQH

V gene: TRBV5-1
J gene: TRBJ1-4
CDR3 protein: ASSTGGDEKLF

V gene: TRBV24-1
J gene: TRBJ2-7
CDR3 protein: ATSDTGSYEQY

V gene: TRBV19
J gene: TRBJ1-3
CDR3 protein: ASSLRQAQTGNTIY

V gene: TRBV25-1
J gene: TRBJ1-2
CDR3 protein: ASSRPIGGYT

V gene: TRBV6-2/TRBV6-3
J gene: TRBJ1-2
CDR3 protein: ASSLGRTENLNYGYT

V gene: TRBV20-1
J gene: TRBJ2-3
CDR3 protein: SASRGDTQY

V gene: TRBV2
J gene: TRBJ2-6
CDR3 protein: ASSAGDNSGANVLT

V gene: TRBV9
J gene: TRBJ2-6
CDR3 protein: ASSAAGDSGANVLT

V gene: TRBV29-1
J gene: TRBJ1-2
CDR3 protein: SVDRDREARGYT

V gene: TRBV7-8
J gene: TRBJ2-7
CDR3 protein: ASSPRPFSYEQY

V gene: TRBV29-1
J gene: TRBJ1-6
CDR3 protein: SARQGTGSPLH

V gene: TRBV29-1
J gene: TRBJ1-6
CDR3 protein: SVGVTGIDSPLH